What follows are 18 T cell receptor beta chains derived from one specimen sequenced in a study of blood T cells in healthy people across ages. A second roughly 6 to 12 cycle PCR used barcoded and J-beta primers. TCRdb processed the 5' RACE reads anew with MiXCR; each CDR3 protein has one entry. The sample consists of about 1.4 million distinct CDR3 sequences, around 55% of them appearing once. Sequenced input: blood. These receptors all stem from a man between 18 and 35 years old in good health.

CDR3 bases: TGTGCCAGCAGTTTATTCCTTACCGAGCAGTTCTTC. Protein product: CASSLFLTEQFF. J is TRBJ2-1 and V is TRBV28; D ambiguous. Germline V gene lookup returns CDR1 MDHEN and CDR2 SYDVKM. The V end was cut by 1 base, the J end by 10 bases, with 8 bases between. CDR3 length equals 12 residues.

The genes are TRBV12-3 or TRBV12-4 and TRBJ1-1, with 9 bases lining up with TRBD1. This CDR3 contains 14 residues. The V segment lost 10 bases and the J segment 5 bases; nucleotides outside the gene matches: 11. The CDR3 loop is CATLMTGGRTEAFF. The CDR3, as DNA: TGTGCCACTCTGATGACAGGGGGGAGAACTGAAGCTTTCTTT.

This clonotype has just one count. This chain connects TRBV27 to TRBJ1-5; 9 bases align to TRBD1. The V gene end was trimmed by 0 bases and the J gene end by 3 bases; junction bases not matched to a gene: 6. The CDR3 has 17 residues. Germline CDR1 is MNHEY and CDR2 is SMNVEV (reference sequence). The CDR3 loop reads CASSLSPGTGTNQPQHF. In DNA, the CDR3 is TGTGCCAGCAGTTTATCGCCAGGGACAGGGACCAATCAGCCCCAGCATTTT.

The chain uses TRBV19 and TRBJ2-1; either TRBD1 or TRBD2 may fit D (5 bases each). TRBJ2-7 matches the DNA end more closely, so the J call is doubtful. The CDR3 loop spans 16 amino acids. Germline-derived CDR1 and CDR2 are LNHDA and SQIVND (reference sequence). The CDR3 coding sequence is TGTGCCAGTAGTGAGCTAACAGGACTCACCTACAATGAGCAGTACTTC. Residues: CASSELTGLTYNEQYF.

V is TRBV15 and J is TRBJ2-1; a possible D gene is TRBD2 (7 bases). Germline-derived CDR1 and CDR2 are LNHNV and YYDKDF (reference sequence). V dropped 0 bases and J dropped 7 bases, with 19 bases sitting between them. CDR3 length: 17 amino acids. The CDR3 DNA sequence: TGTGCCACCAGCAGAGAAAAGTTTGGCGGGGGCATAAATGAGCAGTTCTTC. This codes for CATSREKFGGGINEQFF. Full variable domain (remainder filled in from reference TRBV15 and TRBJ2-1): DAMVIQNPRYQVTQFGKPVTLSCSQTLNHNVMYWYQQKSSQAPKLLFHYYDKDFNNEADTPDNFQSRRPNTSFCFLDIRSPGLGDTAMYLCATSREKFGGGINEQFFGPGTRLTVL.

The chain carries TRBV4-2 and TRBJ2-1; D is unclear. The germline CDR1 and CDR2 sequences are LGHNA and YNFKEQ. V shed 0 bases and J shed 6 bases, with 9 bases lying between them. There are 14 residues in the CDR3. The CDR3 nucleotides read TGTGCCAGCAGCCAAGAATTTAGCAGCAATGAGCAGTTCTTC. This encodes CASSQEFSSNEQFF.

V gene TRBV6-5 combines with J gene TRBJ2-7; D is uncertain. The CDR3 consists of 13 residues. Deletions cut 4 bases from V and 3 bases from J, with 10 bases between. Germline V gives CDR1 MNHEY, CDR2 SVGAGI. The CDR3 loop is CASSSNQLYEQYF. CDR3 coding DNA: TGTGCCAGCAGTTCAAATCAGCTCTACGAGCAGTACTTC.

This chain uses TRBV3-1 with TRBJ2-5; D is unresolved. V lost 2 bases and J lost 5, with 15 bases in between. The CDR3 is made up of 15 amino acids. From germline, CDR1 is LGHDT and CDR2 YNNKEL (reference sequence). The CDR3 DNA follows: TGTGCCAGCAGCCAAACCTCCCGGAGATCGGAGACCCAGTACTTC. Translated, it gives CASSQTSRRSETQYF.

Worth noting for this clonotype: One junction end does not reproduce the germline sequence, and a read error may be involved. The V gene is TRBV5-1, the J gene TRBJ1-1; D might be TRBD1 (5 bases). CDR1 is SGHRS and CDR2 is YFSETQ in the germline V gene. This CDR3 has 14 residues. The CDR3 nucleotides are TGCGCCAGCAACTTGGACAATTTGGACACTGAAGCTTTCTTT. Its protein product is CASNLDNLDTEAFF.

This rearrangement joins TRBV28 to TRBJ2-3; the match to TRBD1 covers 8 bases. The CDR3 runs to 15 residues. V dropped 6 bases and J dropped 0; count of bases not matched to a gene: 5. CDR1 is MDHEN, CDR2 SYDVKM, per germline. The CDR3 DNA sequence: TGTGCCAGCAGAAGACAGGGGACCAGCACAGATACGCAGTATTTT. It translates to CASRRQGTSTDTQYF.

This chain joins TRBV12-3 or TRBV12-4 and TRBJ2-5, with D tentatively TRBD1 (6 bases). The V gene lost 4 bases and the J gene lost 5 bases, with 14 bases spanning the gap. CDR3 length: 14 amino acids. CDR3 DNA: TGTGCCAGCAGTTCGAGAGGCAGGGGTGAGACCCAGTACTTC. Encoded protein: CASSSRGRGETQYF.

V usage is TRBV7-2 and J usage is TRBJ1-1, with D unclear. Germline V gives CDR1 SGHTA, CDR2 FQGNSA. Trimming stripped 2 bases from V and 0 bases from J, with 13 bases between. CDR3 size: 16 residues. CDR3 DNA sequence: TGTGCCAGCAGCTTATGGTCTCCAGCCCTGAACACTGAAGCTTTCTTT. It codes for CASSLWSPALNTEAFF.

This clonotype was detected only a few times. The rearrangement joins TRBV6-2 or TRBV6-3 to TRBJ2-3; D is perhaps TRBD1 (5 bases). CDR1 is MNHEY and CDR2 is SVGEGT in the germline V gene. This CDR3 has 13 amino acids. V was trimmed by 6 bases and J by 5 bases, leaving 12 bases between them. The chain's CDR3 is CASSWTIRDTQYF. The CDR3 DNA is TGTGCCAGCAGCTGGACAATTCGAGATACGCAGTATTTT.

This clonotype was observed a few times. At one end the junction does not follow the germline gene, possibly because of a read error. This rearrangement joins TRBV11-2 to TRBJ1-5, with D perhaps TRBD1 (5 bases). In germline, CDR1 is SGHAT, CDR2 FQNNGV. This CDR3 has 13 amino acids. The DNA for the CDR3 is TGTGCCAGCAGTTTAGGGGACAATCAGCCCCAGCATTTT. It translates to CASSLGDNQPQHF.

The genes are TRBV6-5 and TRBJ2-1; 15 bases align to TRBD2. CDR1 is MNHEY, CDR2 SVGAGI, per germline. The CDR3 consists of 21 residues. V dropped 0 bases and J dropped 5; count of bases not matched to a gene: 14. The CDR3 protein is CASSYSARGLAGGPEDNEQFF. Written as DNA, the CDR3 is TGTGCCAGCAGTTACTCAGCTCGGGGACTAGCGGGAGGACCCGAAGACAATGAGCAGTTCTTC.

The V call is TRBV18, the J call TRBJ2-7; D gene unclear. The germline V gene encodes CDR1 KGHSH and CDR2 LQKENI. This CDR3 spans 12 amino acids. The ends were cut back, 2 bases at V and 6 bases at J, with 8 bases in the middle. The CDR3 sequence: CASSPSSAEQYF. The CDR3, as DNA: TGTGCCAGCTCACCATCAAGCGCCGAGCAGTACTTC. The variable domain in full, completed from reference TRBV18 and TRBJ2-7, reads NAGVMQNPRHLVRRRGQEARLRCSPMKGHSHVYWYRQLPEEGLKFMVYLQKENIIDESGMPKERFSAEFPKEGPSILRIQQVVRGDSAAYFCASSPSSAEQYFGPGTRLTVT.

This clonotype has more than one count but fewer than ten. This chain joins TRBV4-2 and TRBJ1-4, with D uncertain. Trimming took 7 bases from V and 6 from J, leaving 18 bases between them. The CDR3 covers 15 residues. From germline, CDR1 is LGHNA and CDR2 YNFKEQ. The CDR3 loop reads CASTQDGQLHEKLFF. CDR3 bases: TGTGCCAGCACCCAGGACGGGCAACTTCATGAAAAACTGTTTTTT.

The CDR3 reads CASSLASGSTYNEQFF. Here the CDR3 DNA reads TGTGCCAGCAGTTTAGCTAGCGGGAGCACCTACAATGAGCAGTTCTTC. This chain joins TRBV12-3 or TRBV12-4 and TRBJ2-1; TRBD2 matches 9 bases. Unmatched junction bases numbered 2, after V lost 0 bases and J lost 2 bases. This CDR3 spans 16 amino acids.